This T cell receptor (beta chain) came from a study of T-cell reconstitution after alpha-beta-depleted transplantation in children. Broader study findings: Surviving thymic progenitors and recipient T cells were the source of high TCRbeta diversity at day 60 in some patients. T-cell counts and diversity at one year post-transplant came mainly from newly produced T cells. Roughly two months post-transplant, alpha-beta T cells reportedly originated from several hundred graft clones that had expanded.

Construction of the TCRbeta library involved unique molecular identifiers. MiXCR, run by TCRdb on the PCR reads, gives a single entry per CDR3 protein. The data contain fewer than 550,000 distinct CDR3 sequences, 8% to 11% of them singletons. In its sample, this clonotype was seen many times. Its antigen remains unidentified. The germline V gene has CDR1 SEHNR and CDR2 FQNEAQ (reference sequence). The CDR3 runs 14 residues. V gave up 1 base and J gave up 5 bases, with 11 bases separating them. The origin of this receptor is a child under 10 years old with inherited bone marrow failure, due to receive a stem cell transplant. The specimen was PBMCs, collected before TCRalphabeta/CD19-depleted stem cell transplant. The chain employs TRBV7-9 and TRBJ1-2; the D is unclear. The CDR3 DNA reads as TGTGCCAGCAGCTTAGATGGAGGACCATATGGCTACACCTTC. Its translation is CASSLDGGPYGYTF.